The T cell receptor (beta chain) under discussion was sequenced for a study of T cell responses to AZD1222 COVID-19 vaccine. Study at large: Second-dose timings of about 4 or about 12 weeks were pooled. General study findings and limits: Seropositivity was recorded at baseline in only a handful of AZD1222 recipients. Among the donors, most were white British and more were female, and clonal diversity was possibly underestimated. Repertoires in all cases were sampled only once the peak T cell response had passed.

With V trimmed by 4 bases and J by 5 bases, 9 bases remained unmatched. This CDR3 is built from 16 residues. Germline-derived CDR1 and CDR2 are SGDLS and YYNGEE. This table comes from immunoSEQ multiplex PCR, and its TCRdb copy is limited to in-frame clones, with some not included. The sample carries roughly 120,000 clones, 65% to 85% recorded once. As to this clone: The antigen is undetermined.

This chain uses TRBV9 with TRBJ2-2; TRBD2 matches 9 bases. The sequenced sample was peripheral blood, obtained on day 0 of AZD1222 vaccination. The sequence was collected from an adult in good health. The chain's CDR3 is CASSTSGLAGTGELFF. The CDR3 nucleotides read TGTGCCAGCAGCACAAGTGGGCTAGCGGGGACCGGGGAGCTGTTTTTT.